Each of the 30 T cell receptor beta chains below was sequenced from the same sample in a study of blood T cell repertoires in COVID-19. Clones were read by immunoSEQ multiplex PCR, and TCRdb kept only the in-frame ones, dropping some. The sample includes a few hundred thousand clones, roughly 82% seen only once; the top ten take under 2%. The source material was peripheral blood. Receptor source: a woman in her forties or fifties with acute or convalescent COVID-19.

The gene calls are TRBV19 and TRBJ2-7, with 10 bases lining up with TRBD1. The CDR3 loop spans 14 amino acids. V dropped 4 bases and J dropped 5; count of bases not matched to a gene: 5. Germline V gene lookup returns CDR1 LNHDA and CDR2 SQIVND (reference sequence). CDR3 sequence (DNA): TGTGCCAGTAGTAATCGCGGACAGGGGGACGAGCAGTACTTC. This gives the protein CASSNRGQGDEQYF.

The V gene is TRBV5-1, the J gene TRBJ2-7; D gene uncertain. Looked up from germline, CDR1 is SGHRS and CDR2 is YFSETQ. The CDR3 runs 12 residues. Trimming removed 4 bases from V and 3 bases from J, with 8 bases in between. CDR3 coding DNA: TGCGCCAGCAGCCCCGACAACTACGAGCAGTACTTC. Translating it yields CASSPDNYEQYF.

The gene calls are TRBV28 and TRBJ2-1; TRBD2 aligns across 9 bases. V lost 3 bases to trimming and J lost 8 bases; unmatched junction nucleotides: 5. The CDR3 length is 14 residues. Germline V gene lookup returns CDR1 MDHEN and CDR2 SYDVKM. CDR3 in DNA: TGTGCCAGCAGTTTTCGGTTAGCGGGAGATGAGCAGTTCTTC. Its translation is CASSFRLAGDEQFF.

The chain is built from TRBV27 and TRBJ2-1; TRBD2 aligns across 9 bases. Trimming took 0 bases from V and 6 from J; bases not matched to a gene: 3. Germline V gives CDR1 MNHEY, CDR2 SMNVEV (reference sequence). This CDR3 spans 15 amino acids. The CDR3 DNA sequence: TGTGCCAGCAGTTTATCGCCTAGCGGGACCAATGAGCAGTTCTTC. Translation: CASSLSPSGTNEQFF.

The V call is TRBV19, the J call TRBJ1-1; the match to TRBD1 covers 7 bases. V lost 3 bases to trimming and J lost 4 bases; unmatched junction nucleotides: 8. Germline values: CDR1 LNHDA, CDR2 SQIVND (reference sequence). The CDR3 is made up of 15 amino acids. The CDR3 region is CASSISFTGATEAFF. CDR3 coding DNA: TGTGCCAGTAGTATCTCCTTCACAGGGGCCACTGAAGCTTTCTTT.

The gene calls are TRBV5-4 and TRBJ2-1; 11 bases map to TRBD1. CDR1 is SGHNT and CDR2 is YYREEE in the germline V gene (reference sequence). V dropped 4 bases and J dropped 8; count of bases not matched to a gene: 8. The CDR3 has 15 residues. The CDR3 DNA reads TGTGCCAGCAGCCTACGGACAGGGGGCAGCGATGAGCAGTTCTTC. This sequence encodes CASSLRTGGSDEQFF.

The chain couples TRBV7-2 to TRBJ2-3; TRBD2 aligns across 10 bases. V lost 4 bases to trimming and J lost 2 bases; unmatched junction nucleotides: 6. The CDR3 is 16 amino acids. Germline CDR1 reads SGHTA; CDR2 reads FQGNSA. In nucleotides, the CDR3 is TGTGCCAGCAGCTCCCCGGGACTAGCGCCCACAGATACGCAGTATTTT. Protein product: CASSSPGLAPTDTQYF. The whole variable domain, remainder taken from reference TRBV7-2 and TRBJ2-3, is GAGVSQSPSNKVTEKGKDVELRCDPISGHTALYWYRQSLGQGLEFLIYFQGNSAPDKSGLPSDRFSAERTGGSVSTLTIQRTQQEDSAVYLCASSSPGLAPTDTQYFGPGTRLTVL.

The chain employs TRBV14 and TRBJ2-3; D possibly corresponds to TRBD1 (8 bases). The CDR3 covers 15 residues. The V gene's germline CDR1 is SGHDN and CDR2 FVKESK. V was trimmed by 4 bases and J by 5 bases, leaving 16 bases between them. The CDR3 sequence: CASSPYRGGKDTQYF. CDR3 sequence (DNA): TGTGCCAGCAGCCCATACAGGGGGGGAAAAGATACGCAGTATTTT.

This chain connects TRBV9 to TRBJ2-3, with D maybe TRBD2 (6 bases). Trimming removed 0 bases at V and 3 bases at J, with 11 bases between. Germline V gene sequence: CDR1 SGDLS, CDR2 YYNGEE. The CDR3 totals 15 residues. CDR3 sequence (DNA): TGTGCCAGCAGCGTAGCCGGAGGGACTACAGATACGCAGTATTTT. This codes for CASSVAGGTTDTQYF.

The chain has TRBV28 and TRBJ2-7, with 14 bases lining up with TRBD2. The length of the CDR3 is 18 residues. Germline V gives CDR1 MDHEN, CDR2 SYDVKM. Losses at the gene ends were 3 bases for V and 6 bases for J; bases not matched to a gene: 13. CDR3 sequence reads: CASSFRWTSGRRVGEQYF. In DNA, the CDR3 is TGTGCCAGCAGTTTTCGGTGGACTAGCGGGAGGAGGGTGGGCGAGCAGTACTTC.

Only one count was recorded for this clone. The chain carries TRBV30 and TRBJ1-5; tentative D call: TRBD1 (5 bases). V was trimmed by 1 base and J by 1 base, leaving 8 bases between them. This CDR3 has 14 amino acids. CDR1 and CDR2 from the germline V gene are GTSNPN and SVGIG (reference sequence). The CDR3, as DNA: TGTGCCTGGAGTGATAGGGGAAGCAATCAGCCCCAGCATTTT. It translates to CAWSDRGSNQPQHF.

The chain links TRBV14 to TRBJ2-1; a weak D match, TRBD1 (5 bases). The V gene's germline CDR1 is SGHDN and CDR2 FVKESK. V was trimmed by 1 base and J by 4 bases, leaving 23 bases between them. The CDR3 has 19 amino acids. In DNA, the CDR3 is TGTGCCAGCAGCCAAGCTGGGGCTACTTCCGCTGTGTGGTACAATGAGCAGTTCTTC. Its protein is CASSQAGATSAVWYNEQFF.

The chain combines TRBV4-2 with TRBJ1-5; the match to TRBD1 covers 7 bases. This CDR3 has 14 residues. With V trimmed by 4 bases and J by 4 bases, 4 bases remained unmatched. From germline, CDR1 is LGHNA and CDR2 YNFKEQ. The CDR3 region has the DNA TGTGCCAGCAGCCCGCGACAGGGAAATCAGCCCCAGCATTTT. The encoded protein is CASSPRQGNQPQHF.

This clone occurred a few times. This chain uses TRBV6-1 with TRBJ1-3; D uncertain. From germline, CDR1 is MNHNS and CDR2 SASEGT. CDR3 length: 15 residues. The V gene lost 2 bases and the J gene lost 4 bases, with 12 bases spanning the gap. The CDR3 is CASSERPGAGNTIYF. The CDR3 bases are TGTGCCAGCAGTGAACGGCCCGGAGCGGGAAACACCATATATTTT.

The chain employs TRBV7-2 and TRBJ2-5; 7 bases agree with TRBD2. CDR3 length equals 13 residues. The germline CDR1 and CDR2 sequences are SGHTA and FQGNSA. V lost 2 bases to trimming and J lost 5 bases; unmatched junction nucleotides: 2. This CDR3 reads CASSLLAVETQYF. For the CDR3, the DNA is TGTGCCAGCAGCTTACTAGCGGTTGAGACCCAGTACTTC.

The chain couples TRBV20-1 to TRBJ2-1; D not certain. Germline loops: CDR1 DFQATT, CDR2 SNEGSKA (reference sequence). CDR3 length: 15 amino acids. Trimming removed 3 bases from V and 5 bases from J, with 17 bases in between. The CDR3 here is CSASSTRTPNNEQFF. In DNA, the CDR3 is TGCAGTGCTAGTTCAACACGCACACCCAACAATGAGCAGTTCTTC.

The chain employs TRBV27 and TRBJ2-5; 11 bases are a match to TRBD2. The CDR3 spans 15 residues. The J segment lost 2 bases and the V segment lost 6 bases, leaving 5 bases of the junction unmatched. CDR1 and CDR2 (germline): MNHEY, SMNVEV (reference sequence). The CDR3 region is CASSRLAGSQETQYF. The CDR3 nucleotides read TGTGCCAGCAGCCGACTAGCGGGATCTCAAGAGACCCAGTACTTC.

This clone was observed at least ten times. The same CDR3 also results from other DNA sequences found in this sample. V usage is TRBV9 and J usage is TRBJ1-1; D gene ambiguous. This CDR3 has 13 amino acids. Trimming removed 0 bases from V and 1 base from J, with 4 bases in between. Germline CDR1 SGDLS, CDR2 YYNGEE. CDR3 in amino acids: CASSVAGNTEAFF. The CDR3 DNA follows: TGTGCCAGCAGCGTAGCAGGGAACACTGAAGCTTTCTTT. Supplemented by reference TRBV9 and TRBJ1-1, the full variable domain reads DSGVTQTPKHLITATGQRVTLRCSPRSGDLSVYWYQQSLDQGLQFLIQYYNGEERAKGNILERFSAQQFPDLHSELNLSSLELGDSALYFCASSVAGNTEAFFGQGTRLTVV.

The chain joins TRBV3-1 (or the pseudogene TRBV3-2) to TRBJ2-3, with a tentative D call TRBD1 (6 bases). The V and J ends lost 0 bases and 6 bases respectively, with 10 bases between them. Germline CDR1 LGHDT, CDR2 YNNKEL (reference sequence). CDR3 length equals 14 residues. Written as DNA, the CDR3 is TGTGCCAGCAGCCAAGATACAGGGTCCGATACGCAGTATTTT. This sequence encodes CASSQDTGSDTQYF.

This chain links TRBV4-2 with TRBJ1-1, with a tentative D call TRBD1 (6 bases). Trimming left V 1 base short and J 5 bases short, with 11 bases between. Looked up from germline, CDR1 is LGHNA and CDR2 is YNFKEQ. The CDR3 contains 14 residues. CDR3 nucleotide sequence: TGTGCCAGCAGCCAAGTGGGGGGGCGGACTGAAGCTTTCTTT. Translation gives CASSQVGGRTEAFF.

The chain combines TRBV27 with TRBJ2-1, with D perhaps matching TRBD2 (6 bases). The germline CDR1 and CDR2 sequences are MNHEY and SMNVEV (reference sequence). V was shortened by 0 bases and J by 3 bases, with 12 bases between the two germline ends. This CDR3 is built from 16 residues. CDR3 protein: CASSLSPGAGYNEQFF. The CDR3 bases are TGTGCCAGCAGTTTATCGCCGGGAGCGGGCTACAATGAGCAGTTCTTC.

The chain couples TRBV5-1 to TRBJ2-1; unclear D gene. CDR3 size: 13 residues. V lost 0 bases and J lost 10, with 11 bases in between. CDR1 is SGHRS, CDR2 YFSETQ, per germline. The CDR3 here is CASSLAPAGEQFF. The CDR3 nucleotides are TGCGCCAGCAGCTTGGCCCCGGCAGGAGAGCAGTTCTTC.

The genes are TRBV7-3 and TRBJ2-2; TRBD2 aligns across 10 bases. The CDR3 is made up of 16 amino acids. Trimming cost V 0 bases and J 6 bases; bases outside gene matches: 4. The germline V gene encodes CDR1 SGHTA and CDR2 FQGTGA. Here the CDR3 reads CASSLTPSGRSGELFF. CDR3 in DNA: TGTGCCAGCAGCTTAACGCCTAGCGGGAGATCCGGGGAGCTGTTTTTT.

This sequence joins TRBV9 and TRBJ2-4; the match to TRBD2 covers 7 bases. CDR1 SGDLS and CDR2 YYNGEE come from the germline V gene. V lost 0 bases and J lost 8; bases outside the gene matches: 8. There are 15 residues in the CDR3. The CDR3: CASSVAALRGDIQYF. The CDR3 DNA sequence: TGTGCCAGCAGCGTAGCGGCACTTCGGGGGGACATTCAGTACTTC.

Remarks on this clone: Other nucleotide sequences in the sample specify the same CDR3. The chain is built from TRBV7-9 and TRBJ2-1; D possibly corresponds to TRBD2 (5 bases). Germline V gives CDR1 SEHNR, CDR2 FQNEAQ (reference sequence). This CDR3 has 14 amino acids. V lost 5 bases and J 3 bases, leaving 11 bases between the germline ends. CDR3 DNA: TGTGCCAGCAGCCCACCGGGATTCTACAATGAGCAGTTCTTC. This gives the protein CASSPPGFYNEQFF.

The chain combines TRBV6-5 with TRBJ1-2, with 8 bases aligning to TRBD1. The CDR3 has 13 residues. CDR1 and CDR2 (germline): MNHEY, SVGAGI. With 6 bases clipped from V and 2 bases from J, the junction kept 2 bases outside the gene matches. The CDR3 DNA reads TGTGCCAGCAGCGACAGGGGCAACTATGGCTACACCTTC. Protein: CASSDRGNYGYTF.

This clone has just a few counts. J is TRBJ2-7 and V is TRBV6-2 or TRBV6-3, with a possible D match to TRBD2 (6 bases). This CDR3 is built from 15 residues. CDR1 MNHEY and CDR2 SVGEGT come from the germline V gene. The ends were cut back, 6 bases at V and 2 bases at J, with 17 bases in the middle. CDR3 sequence: CASSPLGGATYEQYF. The CDR3 nucleotides are TGTGCCAGCAGCCCCCTGGGGGGAGCGACCTACGAGCAGTACTTC.

Regarding this clone: One junction end does not reproduce the germline sequence, and a read error may be involved. V usage is TRBV6-2 or TRBV6-3 and J usage is TRBJ2-1, with TRBD2 matching over 7 bases. CDR1 and CDR2 from the germline V gene are MNHEY and SVGEGT. This CDR3 contains 15 residues. The chain's CDR3 is CASSYSRLAEPELFF. The CDR3 coding sequence is TGTGCCAGCAGTTACTCCCGGCTAGCGGAACCCGAGCTGTTCTTC.

The rearrangement joins TRBV5-1 to TRBJ2-1; TRBD2 matches 10 bases. Per germline, CDR1 SGHRS and CDR2 YFSETQ. The ends lost 1 base at V and 4 bases at J; junction bases unmatched: 2. This CDR3 has 15 amino acids. As DNA, the CDR3 is TGCGCCAGCAGCTTGACTAGCGGGGATTACAATGAGCAGTTCTTC. It codes for CASSLTSGDYNEQFF.

The rearrangement uses TRBV7-2 and TRBJ1-5, with D uncertain. This CDR3 is 13 amino acids long. Per the germline V gene, CDR1 is SGHTA and CDR2 is FQGNSA. The V end was cut by 1 base, the J end by 5 bases, with 6 bases between. CDR3 sequence (DNA): TGTGCCAGCAGCTTAGGCGGGGATCAGCCCCAGCATTTT. Translation gives CASSLGGDQPQHF. The entire variable domain, with the rest obtained from reference TRBV7-2 and TRBJ1-5, is as follows: GAGVSQSPSNKVTEKGKDVELRCDPISGHTALYWYRQSLGQGLEFLIYFQGNSAPDKSGLPSDRFSAERTGGSVSTLTIQRTQQEDSAVYLCASSLGGDQPQHFGDGTRLSIL.